This T cell receptor beta chain was sequenced in a study of T cells in Graves' hyperthyroidism and ophthalmopathy (dated by TCRdb to about 2019). As for the study more broadly: To identify distinguishing TCR V-J signatures, a discovery cohort of around 100 patients was used, comprising 40 to 45 with Graves' ophthalmopathy and some 60 with stable Graves' hyperthyroidism. Following sampling, methimazole starting at 30 mg daily was given to hyperthyroidism patients, and high-dose intravenous methylprednisolone was given to ophthalmopathy patients. The 95 to 100 discovery patients were randomly divided into training and test sets at a 7:3 ratio. Prospective prediction of ophthalmopathy was tested in an independent validation cohort of approximately 18 hyperthyroidism patients and around 16 patients who later progressed to ophthalmopathy. According to the paper, TCR Vbeta CDR3 sequencing was carried out on about 140 peripheral blood samples, which came from fewer than 50 ophthalmopathy, 80 or so hyperthyroidism and roughly 17 progressor patients. The study also compared thyroid tissue and blood T-cell repertoires from five or six Graves' hyperthyroidism patients. What the study reported, not specific to this receptor: Ophthalmopathy was separated from stable hyperthyroidism by a 13 V-J signature model, with roughly 88% sensitivity and just over 81% specificity obtained in cross-validation and 80%/75% obtained in testing. In validation, progression to ophthalmopathy was predicted by the model with roughly 71% sensitivity and nearly 75% specificity, a median of roughly 6 months before onset. Sample size was not statistically predetermined, and investigators were not blinded to group allocation. Most expanded thyroid clonotypes (frequency above 0.001) were also found in blood, which suggests that blood repertoires may mirror thyroid immune responses.

Patients with uncontrolled infections, other autoimmune diseases, pregnancy or lactation were excluded. Diagnoses were based on clinical symptoms, serum thyroxine and TRAb, thyroid ultrasound and orbital computed tomography. Total RNA was extracted using Trizol reagent, and RNA quality was assessed on an Agilent 2100 Bioanalyzer. Taken from the germline V gene, the CDR1 and CDR2 loops are MDHEN and SYDVKM. V drops 6 bases and J drops 2 bases, leaving 17 bases in between. Including the terminal cysteine and phenylalanine, the CDR3 comprises 16 residues. Of all the DNA, just the CDR3 is kept, 48 bases in frame from base 1. Turning to this clonotype: The specificity of this receptor is unknown. Base-call qualities are not available, and no considerably larger clone is one nucleotide away.

The TCR beta CDR3 regions were amplified from RNA transcripts. The first round of RT-PCR for the TCR CDR3 was performed with the HTBI primer set and the Qiagen OneStep RT-PCR kit. A second multiplex PCR round built the libraries, followed by size selection and purification. The libraries were sequenced on an Illumina HiSeq2000 using paired-end 100 bp reads. In the authors' own workflow: SOAPnuke was used to process the raw data, with reads discarded if the reads contained adapters or uncalled bases, had a mean Phred below 15, or lacked an exact constant-primer or identifier match. COPE v1.2.5 was used to merge the high-quality paired reads, and each unique nucleotide sequence was defined as a clonotype. MiTCR v1.1 was used to align clonotypes to the IMGT TRBV, TRBD and TRBJ reference segments. Only V-J combinations with frequency above 0.0001, covering 98% to 99.2% of repertoires, were analysed. A TCS score was defined as the ratio between F50 (clonal expansion) and ExV (chaos), using BLOSUM62-based TCRdist between CDR3 peptides within each V-J. Welch's t-statistics and random forest reduced several hundred V-J features to 13, which were used in a naive Bayes classifier (R e1071). Thyroid-blood repertoire similarity was quantified with the Morisita-Horn index. TCRdb reprocessing: public reads trimmed at Q25 with fastp, clones called with MiXCR, in-frame beta chains kept. Each entry merges the rows of one CDR3 protein and shows their most common DNA and genes. None of the V and J calls come from the authors' own analysis; TCRdb made them. A total of about 700,000 distinct CDR3 sequences appear in this sample, just under 45% of them only once. More than 7% of the sample comes from the top ten.

The chain is encoded by TRBV28 joined to TRBJ1-3, with TRBD1 tentatively as D gene (5 bases match). The sequence derives from an adult man with Graves' disease, either hyperthyroidism or ophthalmopathy (not recorded which). The material sequenced was peripheral blood or thyroid tissue (not recorded which). The CDR3 protein sequence reads: CASSRYSGTAGNTIYF. Here is the DNA: TGTGCCAGCAGCCGATATTCCGGGACGGCTGGAAACACCATATATTTT. The full variable domain, with segments outside the CDR3 supplied by the reference TRBV28 and TRBJ1-3 proteins, appears as DVKVTQSSRYLVKRTGEKVFLECVQDMDHENMFWYRQDPGLGLRLIYFSYDVKMKEKGDIPEGYSVSREKKERFSLILESASTNQTSMYLCASSRYSGTAGNTIYFGEGSWLTVV.